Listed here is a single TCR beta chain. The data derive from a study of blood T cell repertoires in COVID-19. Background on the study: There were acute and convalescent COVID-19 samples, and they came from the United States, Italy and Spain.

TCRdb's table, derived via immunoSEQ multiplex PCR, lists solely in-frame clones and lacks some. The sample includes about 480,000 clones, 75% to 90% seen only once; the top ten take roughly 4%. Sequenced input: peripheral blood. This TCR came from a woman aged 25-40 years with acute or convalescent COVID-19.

CDR3 sequence: CASSLGGGPGGYTF. The CDR3 coding sequence is TGTGCCAGCAGTTTAGGGGGGGGCCCGGGTGGCTACACCTTC. The chain combines TRBV27 with TRBJ1-2, with D tentatively TRBD1 (6 bases). Germline V lookup: CDR1 MNHEY, CDR2 SMNVEV (reference sequence). V was shortened by 2 bases and J by 7 bases, with 14 bases between the two germline ends. This CDR3 is 14 amino acids long.